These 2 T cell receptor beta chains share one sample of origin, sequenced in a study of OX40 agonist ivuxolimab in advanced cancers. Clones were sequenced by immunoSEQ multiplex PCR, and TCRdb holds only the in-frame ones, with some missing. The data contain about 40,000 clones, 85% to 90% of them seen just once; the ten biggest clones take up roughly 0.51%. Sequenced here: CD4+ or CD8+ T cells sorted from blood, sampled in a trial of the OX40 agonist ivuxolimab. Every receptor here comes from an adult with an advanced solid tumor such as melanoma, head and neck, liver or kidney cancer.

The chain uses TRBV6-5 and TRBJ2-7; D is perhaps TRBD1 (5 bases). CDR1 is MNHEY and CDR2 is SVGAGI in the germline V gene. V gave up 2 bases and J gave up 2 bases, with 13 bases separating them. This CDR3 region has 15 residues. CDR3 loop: CASSYATGATYEQYF. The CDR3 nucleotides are TGTGCCAGCAGTTACGCTACAGGAGCTACCTACGAGCAGTACTTC.

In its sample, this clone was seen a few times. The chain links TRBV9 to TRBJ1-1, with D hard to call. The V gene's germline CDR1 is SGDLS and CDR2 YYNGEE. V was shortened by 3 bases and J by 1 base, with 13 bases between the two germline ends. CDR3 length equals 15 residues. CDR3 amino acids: CASSANSHQNTEAFF. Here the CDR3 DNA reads TGTGCCAGCAGCGCAAACAGCCACCAGAACACTGAAGCTTTCTTT.